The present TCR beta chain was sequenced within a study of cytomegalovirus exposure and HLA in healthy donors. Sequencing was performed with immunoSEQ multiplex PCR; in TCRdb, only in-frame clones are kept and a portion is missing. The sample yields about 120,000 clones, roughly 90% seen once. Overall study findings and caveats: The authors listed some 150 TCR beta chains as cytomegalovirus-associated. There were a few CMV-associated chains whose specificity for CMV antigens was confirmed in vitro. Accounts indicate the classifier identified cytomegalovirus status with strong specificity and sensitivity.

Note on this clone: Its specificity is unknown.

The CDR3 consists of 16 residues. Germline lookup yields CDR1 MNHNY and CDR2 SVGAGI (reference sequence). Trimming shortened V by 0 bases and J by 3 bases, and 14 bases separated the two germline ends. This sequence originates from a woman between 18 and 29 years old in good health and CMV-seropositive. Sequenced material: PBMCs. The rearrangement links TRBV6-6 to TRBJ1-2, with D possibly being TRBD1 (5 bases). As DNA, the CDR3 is TGTGCCAGCAGTTACTCGGGAGGGGCAAAGGACTATGGCTACACCTTC. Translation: CASSYSGGAKDYGYTF.